Listed below are T cell receptor beta chains from one sample, sequenced in a study of blood T cell repertoires in COVID-19. TCRdb's copy holds only in-frame clones and misses some; the assay was immunoSEQ multiplex PCR. The table records around 250,000 clones, 80% to 90% of them present only once. Sequenced material: PBMCs or T cells enriched from blood (not recorded which). These TCRs come from a man aged 18 to 30 who had recovered from COVID-19. Both conserved end residues are part of each CDR3. A D gene is named only where the DNA matches it firmly. Clone size is shown for a subset of rows, as once, few, many or a class of expanded clone.

clone_size v_call d_call cdr3_aa
once TRBV4-1 - CASSQDRRENTGELFF
- TRBV6-1 TRBD1 CASSEMGQGRHGYTF
- TRBV4-2 TRBD2 CASSQAGLAQETQYF
- TRBV7-9 TRBD2 CASSLRGGAGELFF
- TRBV4-2 TRBD2 CASSRGLAGGPDEQYF
- TRBV27 - CASSFGGRTGELFF
- TRBV27 - CASSLASGSYNSPLHF
- TRBV10-2 - CASSHTGYTEAFF
- TRBV6-4 TRBD2 CASSASGFTDTQYF
- TRBV5-1 - CASSLDQGFAYGYTF
- TRBV5-1 - CASSQGSGANVLTF
few TRBV2 - CASSFGGPSGNTIYF
- TRBV5-1 - CASSLAVGREQYF
- TRBV19 TRBD1 CASSRTGAGNTIYF
- TRBV7-9 - CASSGGVLTTYGYTF
- TRBV6-5 TRBD1 CASSYSRQGIYGYTF
- TRBV30 - CAGTRGVDEKLFF
- TRBV3-1/TRBV3-2 TRBD2 CASSHPSGASTDTQYF
- TRBV14 TRBD1 CASSQVTGGVSPLHF
- TRBV28 TRBD1 CASSSGQADYGYTF
few TRBV18 - CASSPPGAGAFNEQFF
- TRBV5-1 TRBD2 CASSLGTSGTYEQYF
- TRBV28 TRBD1 CAAGTANTGELFF
- TRBV7-8 - CASSQGTGELFF